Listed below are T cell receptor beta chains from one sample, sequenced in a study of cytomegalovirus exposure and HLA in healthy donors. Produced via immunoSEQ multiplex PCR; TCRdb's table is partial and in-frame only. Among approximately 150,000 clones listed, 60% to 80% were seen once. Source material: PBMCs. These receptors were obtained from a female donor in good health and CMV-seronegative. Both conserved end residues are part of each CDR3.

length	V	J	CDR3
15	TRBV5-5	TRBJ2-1	CASSLWTSGKNEQFF
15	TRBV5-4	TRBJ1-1	CASSNPTGVGTEAFF
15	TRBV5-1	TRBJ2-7	CASSLAGGLGHEQYF
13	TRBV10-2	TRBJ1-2	CASRDSKPGGYTF
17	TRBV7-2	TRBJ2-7	CASSPQSSGVLYYEQYF
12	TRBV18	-	CASSPEGQTQYF
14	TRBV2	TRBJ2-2	CASSSQGSTGELFF
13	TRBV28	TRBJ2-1	CASSSRDNNEQFF
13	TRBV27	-	CASSFITGDEQYF
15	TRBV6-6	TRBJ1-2	CASSTPAGGGYGYTF
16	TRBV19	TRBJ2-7	CASSIGIPGQGYEQYF
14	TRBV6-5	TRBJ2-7	CASRRGSGTYEQYF
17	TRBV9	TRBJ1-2	CASSAPIPGTGKDGYTF
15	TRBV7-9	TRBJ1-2	CASSSGTGPNYGYTF
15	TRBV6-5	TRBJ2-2	CASSPIATMGGELFF
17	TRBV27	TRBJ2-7	CASSPFRGLTVNYEQYF
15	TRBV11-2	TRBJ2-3	CASTSPGGSTDTQYF
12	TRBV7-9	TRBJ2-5	CASSETGPTQYF
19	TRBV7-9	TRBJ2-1	CASSPGTSGLPSSYNEQFF
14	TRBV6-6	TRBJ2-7	CASTLTGGSYEQYF
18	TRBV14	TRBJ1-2	CASSPPINRDTGNYGYTF
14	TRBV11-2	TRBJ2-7	CASSPDRLSYEQYF
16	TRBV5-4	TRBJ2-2	CASSLFSGSGTGELFF
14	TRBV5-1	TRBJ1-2	CASSPDRINYGYTF
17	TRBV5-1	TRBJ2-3	CASSSPGLRTRTDTQYF
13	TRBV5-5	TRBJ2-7	CASSLRGLEEQYF
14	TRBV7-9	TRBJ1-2	CASSLDDRVSGYTF
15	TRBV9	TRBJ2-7	CASSVTGGRMYEQYF
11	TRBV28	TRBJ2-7	CASRRWYEQYF
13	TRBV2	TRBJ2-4	CATAVEVKNIQYF
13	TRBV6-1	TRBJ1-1	CASSSGFDTEAFF
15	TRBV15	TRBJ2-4	CATSRDGLAKNIQYF
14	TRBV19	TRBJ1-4	CASSMIRNGEKLFF
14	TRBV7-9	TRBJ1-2	CASSLHGVRDGYTF
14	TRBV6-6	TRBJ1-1	CASRPQVANTEAFF
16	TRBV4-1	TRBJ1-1	CASSQTWTGLGTEAFF
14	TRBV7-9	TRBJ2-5	CASSLDRTQETQYF
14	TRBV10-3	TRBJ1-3	CATRTGTAGNTIYF
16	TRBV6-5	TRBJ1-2	CASSYATGNGPYGYTF
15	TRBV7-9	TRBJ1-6	CASSLAKGPRAPLHF
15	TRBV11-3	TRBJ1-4	CASSKYRDGNEKLFF
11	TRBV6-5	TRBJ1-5	CASSGGSTQHF
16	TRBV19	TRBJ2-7	CASSIPGLAGENEQYF
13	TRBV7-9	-	CASNFGGSYEQYF
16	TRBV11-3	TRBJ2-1	CASSRGAGGFSNEQFF
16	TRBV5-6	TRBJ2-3	CASSFRQEPHTDTQYF
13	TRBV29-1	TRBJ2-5	CSDQRTVQETQYF
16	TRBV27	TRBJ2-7	CASSLRRPTFSYEQYF
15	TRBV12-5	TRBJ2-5	CASGSDTGARETQYF
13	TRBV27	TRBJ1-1	CASSPGWNTEAFF
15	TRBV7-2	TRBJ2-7	CASSPGLGGAYEQYF
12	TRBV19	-	CASSQGESEQYF
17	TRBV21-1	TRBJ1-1	CASSVRDRGKLNTEAFF
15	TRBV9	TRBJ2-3	CASSVTSGREDTQYF
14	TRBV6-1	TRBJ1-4	CASNEQGEGEKLFF